This T cell receptor (beta chain) was sequenced in a study of T cell responses to AZD1222 COVID-19 vaccine. Notes on the study in general: Baseline seropositivity occurred in only a handful of AZD1222 recipients. The donor group comprised mostly white British people and more females; the analysis possibly underestimated clonal diversity. No repertoire was sampled before or during the peak T cell response, only after it.

The assay was immunoSEQ multiplex PCR, and TCRdb's table has in-frame clones only and misses some. The profile shows 120,000 or so clones, around 92% of them singletons. This clone was recorded once. Its specificity is unknown. V lost 0 bases to trimming and J lost 2 bases, with 12 bases between them. The CDR3 has 15 amino acids. CDR1 SGDLS and CDR2 YYNGEE come from the germline V gene. The specimen comprised peripheral blood, sampled on day 0 of AZD1222 vaccination. The J gene is TRBJ2-7, the V gene TRBV9; tentatively, D is TRBD1 or TRBD2 (5 bases each). This sequence was found in an adult in good health. The CDR3 nucleotides read TGTGCCAGCAGCGTAGGGGGGTCGAAACCCTACGAGCAGTACTTC. This sequence encodes CASSVGGSKPYEQYF.